The entry below gives a single T cell receptor (beta chain) sequence along with its context. The V and J ends lost 3 bases and 5 bases, in that order; junction bases with no gene match: 8. CDR3 size: 16 residues. The record originates from a study of cytomegalovirus exposure and HLA in healthy donors. Donors were drawn from the approximately 130-subject validation cohort, separate from the roughly 670-subject first cohort. Libraries were prepared by immunoSEQ multiplex PCR; TCRdb keeps only in-frame clonotypes and omits some of them. The data hold around 400,000 clones, with roughly 90% observed a single time.

The chain joins TRBV5-3 to TRBJ2-5; TRBD2 matches 12 bases. Being an ORF, TRBV5-3 has a function that is uncertain. Sequenced: PBMCs. This clonotype was sampled from a woman aged 18-29 years in good health and CMV-seronegative. CDR3: CARSSTSGRRGETQYF. The CDR3 nucleotides are TGTGCCAGAAGCTCGACTAGCGGGAGACGGGGGGAGACCCAGTACTTC.